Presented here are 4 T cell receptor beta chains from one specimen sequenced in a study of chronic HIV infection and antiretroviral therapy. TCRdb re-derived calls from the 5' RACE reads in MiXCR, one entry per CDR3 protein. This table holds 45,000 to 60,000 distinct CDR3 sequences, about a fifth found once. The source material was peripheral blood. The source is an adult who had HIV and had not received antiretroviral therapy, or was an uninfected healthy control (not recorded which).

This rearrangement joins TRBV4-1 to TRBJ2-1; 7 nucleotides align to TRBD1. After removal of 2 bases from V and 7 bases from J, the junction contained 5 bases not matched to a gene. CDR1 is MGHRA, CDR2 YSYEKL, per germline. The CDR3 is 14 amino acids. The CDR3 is CASSQPTGINEQFF. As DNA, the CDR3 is TGCGCCAGCAGCCAACCGACAGGGATTAATGAGCAGTTCTTC.

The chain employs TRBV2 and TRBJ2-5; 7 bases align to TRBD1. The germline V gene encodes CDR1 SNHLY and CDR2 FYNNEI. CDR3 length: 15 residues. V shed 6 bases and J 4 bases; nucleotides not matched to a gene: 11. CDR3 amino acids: CASRATGNMGETQYF. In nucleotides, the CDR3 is TGTGCCAGCAGGGCGACAGGGAATATGGGAGAGACCCAGTACTTC. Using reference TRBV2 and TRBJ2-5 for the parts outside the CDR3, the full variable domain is EPEVTQTPSHQVTQMGQEVILRCVPISNHLYFYWYRQILGQKVEFLVSFYNNEISEKSEIFDDQFSVERPDGSNFTLKIRSTKLEDSAMYFCASRATGNMGETQYFGPGTRLLVL.

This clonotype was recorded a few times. CDR3 region: CASSYTSGGRGRQETQYF. The CDR3 nucleotides read TGTGCCAGCAGCTACACGAGTGGCGGGAGAGGCAGACAAGAGACCCAGTACTTC. The chain employs TRBV9 and TRBJ2-5, with 7 bases matching TRBD2. V shed 4 bases, J shed 2 bases, and the junction held 17 bases outside the gene matches. CDR3 length: 18 residues. The germline V gene has CDR1 SGDLS and CDR2 YYNGEE.

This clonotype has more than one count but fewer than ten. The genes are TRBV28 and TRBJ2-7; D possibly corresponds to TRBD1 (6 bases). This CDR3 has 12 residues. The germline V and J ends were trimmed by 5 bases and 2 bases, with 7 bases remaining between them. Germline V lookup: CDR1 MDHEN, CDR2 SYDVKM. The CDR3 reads CASSQGTYEQYF. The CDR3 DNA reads TGTGCCAGCAGTCAGGGGACCTACGAGCAGTACTTC.